This T cell receptor (beta chain) was recorded in a study of blood T cell repertoires in COVID-19. Turning to the study itself: Italy, Spain and the United States were the sources of the convalescent and acute COVID-19 samples. T cells, B-cell-depleted T cells, or PBMCs supplied cDNA or gDNA.

Authors' processing steps: It was from reference gene primer amplification that nucleated cell counts were estimated. Using immunoSEQ multiplex PCR, the repertoire was profiled, and TCRdb retains in-frame clones only, with some absent. The V and J calls and the clone size are those of that table, but D and trimming were determined from the DNA. The table records about 180,000 clones, around nine tenths of them present only once. Patients at the Seattle site were enrolled during active infection and followed longitudinally. Trimming took 3 bases from V and 7 from J; bases not matched to a gene: 12. The CDR3 spans 18 residues. CDR1 is LGHNA and CDR2 is YSLEER in the germline V gene.

The sequence came from a woman in her 70s with COVID-19, enrolled during active disease. The chain has TRBV4-3 and TRBJ2-3; TRBD2 agrees at 14 bases. Sequenced: peripheral blood. For the CDR3, the DNA is TGCGCCAGCAGCCAGATGAGAACCGGGACTAGCGGGAGAAATACGCAGTATTTT. This encodes CASSQMRTGTSGRNTQYF.